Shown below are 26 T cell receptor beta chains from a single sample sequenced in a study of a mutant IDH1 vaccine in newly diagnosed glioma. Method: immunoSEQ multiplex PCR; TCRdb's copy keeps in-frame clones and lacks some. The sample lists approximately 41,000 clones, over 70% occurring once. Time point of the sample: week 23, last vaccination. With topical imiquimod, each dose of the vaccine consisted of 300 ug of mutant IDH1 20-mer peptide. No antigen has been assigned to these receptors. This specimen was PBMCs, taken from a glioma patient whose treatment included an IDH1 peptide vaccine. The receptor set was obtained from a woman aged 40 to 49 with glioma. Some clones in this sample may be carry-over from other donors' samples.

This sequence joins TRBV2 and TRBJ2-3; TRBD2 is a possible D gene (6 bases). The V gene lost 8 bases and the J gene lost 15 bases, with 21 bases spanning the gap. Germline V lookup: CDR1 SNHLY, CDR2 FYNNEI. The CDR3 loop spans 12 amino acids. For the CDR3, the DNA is TGTGCCAGCGCCACGCAGCGGGTGACGCTCTATTTT. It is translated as CASATQRVTLYF. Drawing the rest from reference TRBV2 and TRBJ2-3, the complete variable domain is EPEVTQTPSHQVTQMGQEVILRCVPISNHLYFYWYRQILGQKVEFLVSFYNNEISEKSEIFDDQFSVERPDGSNFTLKIRSTKLEDSAMYFCASATQRVTLYFGPGTRLTVL.

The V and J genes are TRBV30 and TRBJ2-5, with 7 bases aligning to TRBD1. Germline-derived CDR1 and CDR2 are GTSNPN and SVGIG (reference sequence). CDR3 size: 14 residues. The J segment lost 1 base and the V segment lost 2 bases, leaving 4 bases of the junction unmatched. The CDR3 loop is CAWSPGQIQETQYF. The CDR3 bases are TGTGCCTGGAGTCCGGGACAGATCCAAGAGACCCAGTACTTC.

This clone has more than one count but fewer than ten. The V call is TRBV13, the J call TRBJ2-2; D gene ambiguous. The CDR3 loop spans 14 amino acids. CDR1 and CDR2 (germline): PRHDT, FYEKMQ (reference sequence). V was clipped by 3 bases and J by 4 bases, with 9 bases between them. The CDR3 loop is CASSFSRTTGELFF. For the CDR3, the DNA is TGTGCCAGCAGCTTCTCGAGGACCACCGGGGAGCTGTTTTTT.

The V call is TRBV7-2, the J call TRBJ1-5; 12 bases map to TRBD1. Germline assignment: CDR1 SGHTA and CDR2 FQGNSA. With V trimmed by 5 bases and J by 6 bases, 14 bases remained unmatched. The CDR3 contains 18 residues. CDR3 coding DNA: TGTGCCAGCAGCCGAGGGCTTTCCGGGACAGGGGGCAGTCAGCCCCAGCATTTT. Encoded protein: CASSRGLSGTGGSQPQHF.

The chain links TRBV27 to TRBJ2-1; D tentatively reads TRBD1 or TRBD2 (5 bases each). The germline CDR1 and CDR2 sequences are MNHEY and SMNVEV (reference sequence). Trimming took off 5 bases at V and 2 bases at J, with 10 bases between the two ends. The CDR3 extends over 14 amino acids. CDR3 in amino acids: CASSPGAAYNEQFF. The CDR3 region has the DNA TGTGCCAGCAGTCCCGGGGCCGCCTACAATGAGCAGTTCTTC.

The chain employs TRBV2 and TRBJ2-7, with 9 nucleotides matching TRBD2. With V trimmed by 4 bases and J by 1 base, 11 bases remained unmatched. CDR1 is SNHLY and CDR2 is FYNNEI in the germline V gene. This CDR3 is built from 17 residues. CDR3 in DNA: TGTGCCAGCAGTGGCTATTCCCGAAGCGGGGGGTCCTACGAGCAGTACTTC. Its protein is CASSGYSRSGGSYEQYF.

The CDR3 here is CSGSAQGASGYEQYF. CDR3 nucleotides: TGCAGCGGTTCGGCTCAGGGGGCAAGTGGCTACGAGCAGTACTTC. The chain couples TRBV29-1 to TRBJ2-7, with 8 bases lining up with TRBD1. Looked up from germline, CDR1 is SQVTM and CDR2 is ANQGSEA. CDR3 length: 15 residues. The trim removed 7 bases at V and 3 bases at J, leaving 14 bases unmatched.

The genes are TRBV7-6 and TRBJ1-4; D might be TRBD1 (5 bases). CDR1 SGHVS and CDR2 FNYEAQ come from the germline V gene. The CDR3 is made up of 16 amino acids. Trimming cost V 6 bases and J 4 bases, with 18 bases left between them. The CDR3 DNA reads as TGTGCCAGCAGTCCATACCCAGGGAGCCTTAATGAAAAACTGTTTTTT. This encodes CASSPYPGSLNEKLFF.

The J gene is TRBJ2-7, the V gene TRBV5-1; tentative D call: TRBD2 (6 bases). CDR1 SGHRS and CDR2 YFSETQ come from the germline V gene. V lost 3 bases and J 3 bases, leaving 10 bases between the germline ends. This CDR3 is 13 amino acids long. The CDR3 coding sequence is TGCGCCAGCAGCTCGGGGGTCAACTACGAGCAGTACTTC. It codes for CASSSGVNYEQYF.

This CDR3 reads CASRGGRGMNMNTEAFF. CDR3 DNA sequence: TGTGCCAGCAGAGGGGGGCGCGGAATGAATATGAACACTGAAGCTTTCTTT. The chain couples TRBV2 to TRBJ1-1; possible D gene TRBD1, 6 bases. CDR3 length: 17 amino acids. Looked up from germline, CDR1 is SNHLY and CDR2 is FYNNEI. V lost 6 bases, J lost 0 bases, and 20 bases lay in between.

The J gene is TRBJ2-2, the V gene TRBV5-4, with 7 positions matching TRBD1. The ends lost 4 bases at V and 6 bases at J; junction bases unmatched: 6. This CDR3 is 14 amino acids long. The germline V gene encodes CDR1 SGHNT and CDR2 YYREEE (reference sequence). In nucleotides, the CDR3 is TGTGCCAGCAGCGATAACAGGGGAGCCGGGGAGCTGTTTTTT. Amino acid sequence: CASSDNRGAGELFF.

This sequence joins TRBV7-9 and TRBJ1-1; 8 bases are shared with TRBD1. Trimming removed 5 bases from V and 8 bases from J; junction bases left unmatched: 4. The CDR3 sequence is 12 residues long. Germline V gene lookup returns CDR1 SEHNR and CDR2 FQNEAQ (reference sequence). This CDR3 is CASSADRGEAFF. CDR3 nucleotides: TGTGCCAGCAGCGCCGACAGGGGAGAAGCTTTCTTT.

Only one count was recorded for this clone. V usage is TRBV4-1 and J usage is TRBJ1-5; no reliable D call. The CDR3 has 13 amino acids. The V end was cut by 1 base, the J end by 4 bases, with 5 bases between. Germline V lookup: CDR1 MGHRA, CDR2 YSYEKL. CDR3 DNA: TGCGCCAGCAGCCAAGGGGTGAATCAGCCCCAGCATTTT. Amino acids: CASSQGVNQPQHF.

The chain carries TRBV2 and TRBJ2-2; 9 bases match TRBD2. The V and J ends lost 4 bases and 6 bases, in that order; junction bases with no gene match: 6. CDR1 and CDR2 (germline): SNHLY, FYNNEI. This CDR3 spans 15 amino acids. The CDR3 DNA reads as TGTGCCAGCAGTGTGCTAGCGGGAATGTCCGGGGAGCTGTTTTTT. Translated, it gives CASSVLAGMSGELFF.

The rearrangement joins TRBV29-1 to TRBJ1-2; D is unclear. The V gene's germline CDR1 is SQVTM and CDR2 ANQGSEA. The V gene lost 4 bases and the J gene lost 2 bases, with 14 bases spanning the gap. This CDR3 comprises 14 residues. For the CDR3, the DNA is TGCAGCGTTGCGGGGAGCGGGGTAAACTATGGCTACACCTTC. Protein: CSVAGSGVNYGYTF.

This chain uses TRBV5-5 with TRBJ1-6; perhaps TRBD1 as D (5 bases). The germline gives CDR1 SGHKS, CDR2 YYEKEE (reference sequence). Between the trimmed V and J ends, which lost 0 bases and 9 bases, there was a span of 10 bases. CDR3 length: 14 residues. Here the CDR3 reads CASSLARGSSPLHF. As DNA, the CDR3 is TGTGCCAGCAGCTTGGCGAGGGGATCTTCACCCCTCCACTTT.

The CDR3 region has the DNA TGTGCCAGCAGCTTGGGGCGGTTGAGCACAGATACGCAGTATTTT. The encoded protein is CASSLGRLSTDTQYF. The gene calls are TRBV5-4 and TRBJ2-3; no firm D call. Germline values: CDR1 SGHNT, CDR2 YYREEE (reference sequence). V lost 0 bases and J lost 0, with 8 bases in between. The CDR3 runs to 15 residues.

The CDR3 region is CSVDRGANSYEQYF. The CDR3 coding sequence is TGCAGCGTTGACAGGGGGGCTAACTCCTACGAGCAGTACTTC. The rearrangement links TRBV29-1 to TRBJ2-7; perhaps TRBD1 as D (7 bases). The V gene lost 3 bases and the J gene lost 0 bases, with 12 bases spanning the gap. Germline V CDR1 and CDR2: SQVTM, ANQGSEA. This CDR3 has 14 amino acids.

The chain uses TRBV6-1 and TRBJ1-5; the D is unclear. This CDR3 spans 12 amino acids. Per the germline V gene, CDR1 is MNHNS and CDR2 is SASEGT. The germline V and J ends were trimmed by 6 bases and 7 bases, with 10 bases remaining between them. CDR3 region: CASRLGRQPQHF. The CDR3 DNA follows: TGTGCCAGCAGGCTAGGGCGACAGCCCCAGCATTTT.

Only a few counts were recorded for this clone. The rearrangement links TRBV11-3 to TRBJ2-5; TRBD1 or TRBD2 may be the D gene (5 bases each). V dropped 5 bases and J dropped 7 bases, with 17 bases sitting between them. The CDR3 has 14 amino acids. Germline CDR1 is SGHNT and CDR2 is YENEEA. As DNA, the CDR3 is TGTGCCAGCAGCCCCATTCGGGGCTCAGGGACCCAGTACTTC. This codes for CASSPIRGSGTQYF. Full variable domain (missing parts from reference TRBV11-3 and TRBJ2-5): EAGVVQSPRYKIIEKKQPVAFWCNPISGHNTLYWYLQNLGQGPELLIRYENEEAVDDSQLPKDRFSAERLKGVDSTLKIQPAELGDSAVYLCASSPIRGSGTQYFGPGTRLLVL.

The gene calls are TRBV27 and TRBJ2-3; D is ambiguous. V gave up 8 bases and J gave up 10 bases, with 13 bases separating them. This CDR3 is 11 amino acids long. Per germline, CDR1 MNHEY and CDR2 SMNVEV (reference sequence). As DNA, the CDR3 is TGTGCCAGCTCACGGGCCTCGGCGCAGTATTTT. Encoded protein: CASSRASAQYF.

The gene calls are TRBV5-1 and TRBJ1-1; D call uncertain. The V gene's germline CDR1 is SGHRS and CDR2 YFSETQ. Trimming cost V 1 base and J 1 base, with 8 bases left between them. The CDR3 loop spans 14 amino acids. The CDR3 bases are TGCGCCAGCAGCTTGAGACTTCAGAACACTGAAGCTTTCTTT. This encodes CASSLRLQNTEAFF.

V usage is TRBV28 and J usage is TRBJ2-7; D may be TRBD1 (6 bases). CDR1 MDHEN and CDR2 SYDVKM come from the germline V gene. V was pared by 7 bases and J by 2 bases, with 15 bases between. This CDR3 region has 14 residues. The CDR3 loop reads CASTRQVRTYEQYF. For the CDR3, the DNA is TGTGCCAGCACACGACAGGTACGGACCTACGAGCAGTACTTC.

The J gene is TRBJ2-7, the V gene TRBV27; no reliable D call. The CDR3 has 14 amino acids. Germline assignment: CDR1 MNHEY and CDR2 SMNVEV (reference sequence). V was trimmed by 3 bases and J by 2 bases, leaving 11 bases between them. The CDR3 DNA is TGTGCCAGCAGTTTCACGGACGGAGCCTACGAGCAGTACTTC. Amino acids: CASSFTDGAYEQYF.

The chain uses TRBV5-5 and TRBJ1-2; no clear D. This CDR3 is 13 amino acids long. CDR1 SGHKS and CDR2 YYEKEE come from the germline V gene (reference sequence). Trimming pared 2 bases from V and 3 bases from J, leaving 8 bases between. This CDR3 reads CASSLMGDYGYTF. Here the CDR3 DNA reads TGTGCCAGCAGCTTAATGGGCGACTATGGCTACACCTTC.

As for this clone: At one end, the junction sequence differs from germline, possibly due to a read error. In DNA, the CDR3 is TGCGCCAGCAGTTTGGCCGGGACAGGGGCCACTGAAGCTTTCTTT. Amino acid sequence: CASSLAGTGATEAFF. V is TRBV5-1 and J is TRBJ1-1, with 10 bases fitting TRBD1. The CDR3 consists of 15 residues. Germline assignment: CDR1 SGHRS and CDR2 YFSETQ.